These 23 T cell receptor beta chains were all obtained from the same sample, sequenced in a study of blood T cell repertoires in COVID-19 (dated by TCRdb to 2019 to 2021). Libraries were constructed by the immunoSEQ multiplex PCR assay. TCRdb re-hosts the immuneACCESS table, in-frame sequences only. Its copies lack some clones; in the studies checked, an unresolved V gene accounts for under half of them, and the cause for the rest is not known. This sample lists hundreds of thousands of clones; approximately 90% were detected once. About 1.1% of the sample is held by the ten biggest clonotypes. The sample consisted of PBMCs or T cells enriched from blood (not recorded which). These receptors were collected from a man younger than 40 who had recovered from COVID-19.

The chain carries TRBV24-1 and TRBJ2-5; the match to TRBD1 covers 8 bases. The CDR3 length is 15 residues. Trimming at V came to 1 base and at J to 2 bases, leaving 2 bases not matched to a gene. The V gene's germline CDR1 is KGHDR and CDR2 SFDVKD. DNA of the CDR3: TGTGCCACCAGTGATTTCGGGACAGGTCAAGAGACCCAGTACTTC. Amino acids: CATSDFGTGQETQYF.

The CDR3 DNA follows: TGTGCCAGCAGCCAAGTGGCCAAGACTGAAGCTTTCTTT. Its translation is CASSQVAKTEAFF. The J gene is TRBJ1-1, the V gene TRBV3-1 (or the pseudogene TRBV3-2); D remains unclear. The ends were cut back, 1 base at V and 5 bases at J, with 8 bases in the middle. This CDR3 is built from 13 residues. The germline CDR1 and CDR2 sequences are LGHDT and YNNKEL (reference sequence).

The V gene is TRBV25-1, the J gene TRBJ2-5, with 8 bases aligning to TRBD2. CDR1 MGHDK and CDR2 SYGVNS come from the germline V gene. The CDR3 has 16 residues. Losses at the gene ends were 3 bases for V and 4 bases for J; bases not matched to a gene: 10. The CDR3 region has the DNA TGTGCCAGCAGTGATTTTAGGGCGGGAGGAGGAGAGACCCAGTACTTC. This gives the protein CASSDFRAGGGETQYF.

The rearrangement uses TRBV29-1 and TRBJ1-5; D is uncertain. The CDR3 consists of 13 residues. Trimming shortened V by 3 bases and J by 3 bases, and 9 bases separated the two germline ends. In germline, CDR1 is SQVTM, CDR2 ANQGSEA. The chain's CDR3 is CSVEVENNQPQHF. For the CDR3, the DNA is TGCAGCGTTGAGGTTGAGAACAATCAGCCCCAGCATTTT.

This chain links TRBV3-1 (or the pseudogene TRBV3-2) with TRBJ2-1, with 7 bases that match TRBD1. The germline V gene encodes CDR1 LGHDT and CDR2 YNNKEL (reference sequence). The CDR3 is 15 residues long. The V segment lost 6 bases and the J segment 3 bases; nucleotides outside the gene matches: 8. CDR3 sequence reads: CASRPTGTFYNEQFF. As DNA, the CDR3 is TGTGCCAGCAGACCGACAGGGACCTTCTACAATGAGCAGTTCTTC.

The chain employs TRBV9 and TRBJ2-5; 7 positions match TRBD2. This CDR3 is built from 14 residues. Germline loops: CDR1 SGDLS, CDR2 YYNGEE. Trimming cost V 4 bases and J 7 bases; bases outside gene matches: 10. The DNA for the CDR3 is TGTGCCAGCAGCCCGGGACTACGGGACGGGACCCAGTACTTC. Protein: CASSPGLRDGTQYF.

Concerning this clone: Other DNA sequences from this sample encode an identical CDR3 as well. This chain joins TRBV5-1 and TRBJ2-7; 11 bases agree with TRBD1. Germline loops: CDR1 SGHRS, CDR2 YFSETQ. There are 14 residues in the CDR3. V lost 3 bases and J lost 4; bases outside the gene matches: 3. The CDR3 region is CASSSGTGGYEQYF. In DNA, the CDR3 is TGCGCCAGCAGCTCCGGGACAGGGGGGTACGAGCAGTACTTC.

CDR3 sequence (DNA): TGCAGCGTTTCTAGAGGGGGGGATAGAGATACGCAGTATTTT. Its protein product is CSVSRGGDRDTQYF. This rearrangement joins TRBV29-1 to TRBJ2-3, with D tentatively TRBD2 (7 bases). This CDR3 region has 14 residues. CDR1 is SQVTM and CDR2 is ANQGSEA in the germline V gene. Trimming pared 5 bases from V and 5 bases from J, leaving 17 bases between.

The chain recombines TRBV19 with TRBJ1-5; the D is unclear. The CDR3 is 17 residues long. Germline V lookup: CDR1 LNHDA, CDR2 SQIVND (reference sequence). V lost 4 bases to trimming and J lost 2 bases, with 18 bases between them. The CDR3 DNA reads TGTGCCAGTAGTAAACTTAGTCGCGACGCGGGCAATCAGCCCCAGCATTTT. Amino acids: CASSKLSRDAGNQPQHF.

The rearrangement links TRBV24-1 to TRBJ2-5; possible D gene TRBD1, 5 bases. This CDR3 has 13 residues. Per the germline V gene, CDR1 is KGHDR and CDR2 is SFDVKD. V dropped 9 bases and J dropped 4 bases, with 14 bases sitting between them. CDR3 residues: CATQRGQVETQYF. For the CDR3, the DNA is TGTGCCACCCAGAGAGGACAAGTAGAGACCCAGTACTTC.

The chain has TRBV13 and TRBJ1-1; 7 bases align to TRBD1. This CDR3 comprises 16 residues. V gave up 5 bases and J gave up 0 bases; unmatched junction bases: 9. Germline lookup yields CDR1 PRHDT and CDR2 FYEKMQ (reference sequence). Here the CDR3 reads CASSPRRDSVNTEAFF. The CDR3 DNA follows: TGTGCCAGCAGCCCTCGAAGGGACAGCGTGAACACTGAAGCTTTCTTT.

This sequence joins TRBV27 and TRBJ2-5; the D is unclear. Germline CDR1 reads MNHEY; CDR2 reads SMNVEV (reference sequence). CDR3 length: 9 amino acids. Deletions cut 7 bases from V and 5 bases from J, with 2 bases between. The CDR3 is CASTETQYF. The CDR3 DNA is TGTGCCAGCACGGAGACCCAGTACTTC.

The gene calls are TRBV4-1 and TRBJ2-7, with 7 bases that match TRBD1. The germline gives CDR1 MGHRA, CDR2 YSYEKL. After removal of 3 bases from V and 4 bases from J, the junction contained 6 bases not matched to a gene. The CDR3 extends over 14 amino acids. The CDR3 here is CASSQTGSWYEQYF. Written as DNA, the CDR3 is TGCGCCAGCAGCCAGACAGGGTCATGGTACGAGCAGTACTTC.

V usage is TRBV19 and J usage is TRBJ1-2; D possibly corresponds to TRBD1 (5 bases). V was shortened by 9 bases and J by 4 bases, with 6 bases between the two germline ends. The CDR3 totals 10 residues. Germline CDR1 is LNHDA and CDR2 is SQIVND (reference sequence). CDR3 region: CASRAYGYTF. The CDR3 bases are TGTGCCAGCAGGGCCTATGGCTACACCTTC.

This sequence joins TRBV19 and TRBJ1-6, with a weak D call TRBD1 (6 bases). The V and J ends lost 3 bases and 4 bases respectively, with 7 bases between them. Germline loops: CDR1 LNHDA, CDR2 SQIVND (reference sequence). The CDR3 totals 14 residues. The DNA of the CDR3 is TGTGCCAGTAGTATTGGGACATATAATTCACCCCTCCACTTT. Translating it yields CASSIGTYNSPLHF.

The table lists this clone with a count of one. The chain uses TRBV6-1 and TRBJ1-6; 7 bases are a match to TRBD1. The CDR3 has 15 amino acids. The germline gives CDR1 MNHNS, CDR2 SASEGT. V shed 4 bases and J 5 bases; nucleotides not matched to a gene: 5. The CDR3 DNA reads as TGTGCCAGCAGTGCAGCAGGGGGTGATAATTCACCCCTCCACTTT. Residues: CASSAAGGDNSPLHF.

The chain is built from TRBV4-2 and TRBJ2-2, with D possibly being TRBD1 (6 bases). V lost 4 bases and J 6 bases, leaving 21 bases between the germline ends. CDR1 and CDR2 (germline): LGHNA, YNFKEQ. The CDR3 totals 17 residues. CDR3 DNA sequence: TGTGCCAGCAGCCGAAATCCAAGGGGGATGATCGCCGGGGAGCTGTTTTTT. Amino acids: CASSRNPRGMIAGELFF.

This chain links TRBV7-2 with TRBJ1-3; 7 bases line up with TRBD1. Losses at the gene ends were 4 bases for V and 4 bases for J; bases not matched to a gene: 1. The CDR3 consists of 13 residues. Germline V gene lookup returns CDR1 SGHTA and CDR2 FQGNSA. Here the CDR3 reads CASSSDRGNTIYF. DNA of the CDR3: TGTGCCAGCAGCTCGGACAGGGGAAACACCATATATTTT.

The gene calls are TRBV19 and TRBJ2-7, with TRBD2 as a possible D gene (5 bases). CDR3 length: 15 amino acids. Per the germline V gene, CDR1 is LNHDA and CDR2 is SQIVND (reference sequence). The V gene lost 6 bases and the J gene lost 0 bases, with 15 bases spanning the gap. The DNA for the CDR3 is TGTGCCAGTAGGAGTCCAGAAGCGGACTCCTACGAGCAGTACTTC. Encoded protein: CASRSPEADSYEQYF.

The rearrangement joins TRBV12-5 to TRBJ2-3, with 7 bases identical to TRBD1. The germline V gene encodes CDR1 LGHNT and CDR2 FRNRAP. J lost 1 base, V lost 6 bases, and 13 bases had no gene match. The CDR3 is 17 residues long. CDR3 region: CASGSKGAGLGTDTQYF. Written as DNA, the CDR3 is TGTGCTAGTGGGTCCAAGGGGGCTGGCCTGGGCACAGATACGCAGTATTTT. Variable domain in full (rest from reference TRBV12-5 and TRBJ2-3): DARVTQTPRHKVTEMGQEVTMRCQPILGHNTVFWYRQTMMQGLELLAYFRNRAPLDDSGMPKDRFSAEMPDATLATLKIQPSEPRDSAVYFCASGSKGAGLGTDTQYFGPGTRLTVL.

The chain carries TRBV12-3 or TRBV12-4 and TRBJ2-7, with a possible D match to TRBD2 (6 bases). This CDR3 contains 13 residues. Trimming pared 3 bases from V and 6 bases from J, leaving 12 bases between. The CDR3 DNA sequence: TGTGCCAGCAGTTTCGTGGGGAGGTCCGAGCAGTACTTC. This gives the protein CASSFVGRSEQYF.

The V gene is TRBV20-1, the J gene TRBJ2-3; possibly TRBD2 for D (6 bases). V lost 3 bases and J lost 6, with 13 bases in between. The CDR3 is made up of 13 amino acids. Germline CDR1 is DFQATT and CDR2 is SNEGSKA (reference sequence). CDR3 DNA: TGCAGTGCTAGTAGGCTAGCGTTGGATACGCAGTATTTT. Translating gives CSASRLALDTQYF.

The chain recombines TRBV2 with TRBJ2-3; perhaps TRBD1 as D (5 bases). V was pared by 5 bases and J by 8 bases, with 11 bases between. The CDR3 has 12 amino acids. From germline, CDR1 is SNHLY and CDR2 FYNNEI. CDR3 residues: CASSIGQSTQYF. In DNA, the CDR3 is TGTGCCAGCAGTATAGGACAAAGTACGCAGTATTTT.